A single sample gave rise to the 22 T cell receptor beta chains below, sequenced in a study of T cells after yellow fever vaccination. MiXCR, applied by TCRdb to the 5' RACE reads, yields one record per CDR3 protein. The sample carries under 350,000 distinct CDR3 sequences, 4.1% recorded once. This specimen was PBMCs, taken 5 days after the yellow fever booster vaccination. The source is a man between 18 and 35 years old who received the YFV17D yellow fever vaccine.

There are a few counts of this clonotype. CDR3: CASSLQVGRGALKNIQYF. As DNA, the CDR3 is TGTGCCAGCAGCTTACAGGTTGGGCGCGGAGCCCTCAAAAACATTCAGTACTTC. The V gene is TRBV11-2, the J gene TRBJ2-4; D unresolved. CDR3 length: 18 amino acids. Germline CDR1 and CDR2: SGHAT and FQNNGV. The V and J ends lost 2 bases and 3 bases respectively, with 20 bases between them.

Only a few counts were recorded for this clonotype. This rearrangement joins TRBV24-1 to TRBJ1-2, with D hard to call. Deletions cut 4 bases from V and 5 bases from J, with 10 bases between. The CDR3 covers 13 residues. Germline V gene data show CDR1 as KGHDR and CDR2 as SFDVKD. CDR3 protein: CATSDQTAYGYTF. The CDR3 DNA follows: TGTGCCACCAGTGACCAGACGGCTTATGGCTACACCTTC.

There are many counts of this clonotype. The chain combines TRBV7-2 with TRBJ1-1, with D tentatively TRBD1 (6 bases). Germline CDR1 reads SGHTA; CDR2 reads FQGNSA. The germline V and J ends were trimmed by 5 bases and 0 bases, with 16 bases remaining between them. This CDR3 spans 16 amino acids. Here the CDR3 reads CASSLLGGRMNTEAFF. The DNA for the CDR3 is TGTGCCAGCAGCCTTTTGGGGGGCCGGATGAACACTGAAGCTTTCTTT.

This clonotype was counted ten times or more. This chain uses TRBV6-5 with TRBJ1-5; 7 nucleotides align to TRBD1. Germline V CDR1 and CDR2: MNHEY, SVGAGI. The CDR3 consists of 17 residues. Trimming took 4 bases from V and 2 from J; bases not matched to a gene: 11. In nucleotides, the CDR3 is TGTGCCAGCAGTTTCACCCCTCCCGGGACAGGCAATCAGCCCCAGCATTTT. Translation gives CASSFTPPGTGNQPQHF.

The rearrangement links TRBV5-1 to TRBJ2-2; TRBD1 agrees at 7 bases. V was clipped by 4 bases and J by 5 bases; unmatched bases: 8. The CDR3 contains 15 residues. Germline-derived CDR1 and CDR2 are SGHRS and YFSETQ. In DNA, the CDR3 is TGCGCCAGCAGCCCGGACAGGTGGGGAACCGGGGAGCTGTTTTTT. Translation: CASSPDRWGTGELFF. The variable domain in full, with the rest retrieved from reference TRBV5-1 and TRBJ2-2, is KAGVTQTPRYLIKTRGQQVTLSCSPISGHRSVSWYQQTPGQGLQFLFEYFSETQRNKGNFPGRFSGRQFSNSRSEMNVSTLELGDSALYLCASSPDRWGTGELFFGEGSRLTVL.

This clonotype was recorded many times. The genes are TRBV12-3 or TRBV12-4 and TRBJ2-5, with 7 bases identical to TRBD1. The CDR3 runs 14 residues. With 5 bases clipped from V and 3 bases from J, the junction kept 6 bases outside the gene matches. CDR3 in DNA: TGTGCCAGCAGTCCAGACAGGGTCGAAGAGACCCAGTACTTC. Amino acid sequence: CASSPDRVEETQYF.

This sequence joins TRBV2 and TRBJ1-6; the D gene is possibly TRBD1 (6 bases). The V end was cut by 7 bases, the J end by 4 bases, with 11 bases between. The CDR3 runs 14 residues. Germline V CDR1 and CDR2: SNHLY, FYNNEI. CDR3 loop: CASMGDTYNSPLHF. The CDR3 DNA sequence: TGTGCCAGCATGGGGGACACTTATAATTCACCCCTCCACTTT.

In this sample, this clonotype turned up a few times. The chain joins TRBV4-1 to TRBJ1-1, with no clear D. CDR1 MGHRA and CDR2 YSYEKL come from the germline V gene. This CDR3 is built from 15 residues. V lost 4 bases and J 4 bases, leaving 16 bases between the germline ends. The CDR3 reads CASSREPGQATEAFF. The CDR3 DNA reads as TGCGCCAGCAGCCGAGAGCCTGGGCAGGCCACTGAAGCTTTCTTT.

The chain combines TRBV20-1 with TRBJ2-1, with D unresolved. This CDR3 contains 14 residues. Trimming removed 3 bases at V and 6 bases at J, with 15 bases between. Germline V gene data show CDR1 as DFQATT and CDR2 as SNEGSKA (reference sequence). Written as DNA, the CDR3 is TGCAGTGCTAGGCGGTACGCGGACCCCAATGAGCAGTTCTTC. It yields the protein CSARRYADPNEQFF.

This clonotype appeared many times. The rearrangement uses TRBV5-1 and TRBJ1-1; 7 bases are a match to TRBD1. The length of the CDR3 is 15 residues. V shed 4 bases, J shed 1 base, and the junction held 7 bases outside the gene matches. Germline V lookup: CDR1 SGHRS, CDR2 YFSETQ. The DNA for the CDR3 is TGCGCCAGCAGCCGACAGGGACCCACGAACACTGAAGCTTTCTTT. Amino acid sequence: CASSRQGPTNTEAFF.

This clonotype was observed a few times. This chain joins TRBV10-3 and TRBJ2-3; 10 bases line up with TRBD2. Germline V gene lookup returns CDR1 ENHRY and CDR2 SYGVKD. The trim removed 7 bases at V and 4 bases at J, leaving 14 bases unmatched. CDR3 length: 17 residues. The CDR3 spells CAITLNPPSGGADTQYF. The CDR3 bases are TGTGCCATCACTCTCAACCCTCCTAGCGGGGGTGCAGATACGCAGTATTTT.

This clonotype was found many times. This chain joins TRBV7-2 and TRBJ2-2; 8 bases agree with TRBD1. J was trimmed by 1 base and V by 6 bases; bases with no gene match: 7. CDR3 length equals 16 residues. Germline CDR1 and CDR2: SGHTA and FQGNSA. CDR3 amino acids: CASRYTGTGNTGELFF. The CDR3 nucleotides are TGTGCCAGCAGATATACCGGGACAGGGAACACCGGGGAGCTGTTTTTT.

J is TRBJ2-7 and V is TRBV4-3, with 7 bases that match TRBD1. Trimming removed 3 bases from V and 2 bases from J; junction bases left unmatched: 1. Germline V gives CDR1 LGHNA, CDR2 YSLEER. The CDR3 totals 13 residues. The CDR3: CASSQGQTYEQYF. The CDR3, as DNA: TGCGCCAGCAGCCAGGGACAGACCTACGAGCAGTACTTC.

This clonotype was seen ten or more times. The gene calls are TRBV5-1 and TRBJ2-2, with a weak D call TRBD1 (6 bases). V was shortened by 1 base and J by 4 bases, with 14 bases between the two germline ends. The CDR3 has 16 amino acids. Germline V lookup: CDR1 SGHRS, CDR2 YFSETQ. The CDR3 region is CASSLRVSRGTGELFF. For the CDR3, the DNA is TGCGCCAGCAGCTTGAGGGTATCCAGGGGCACCGGGGAGCTGTTTTTT.

For the CDR3, the DNA is TGTGCCAGCAGTTTCCAGGGCGGCGGTGAAAAACTGTTTTTT. This translates into CASSFQGGGEKLFF. The chain recombines TRBV12-3 or TRBV12-4 with TRBJ1-4; tentatively, D is TRBD1 (5 bases). Trimming cost V 3 bases and J 7 bases, with 12 bases left between them. This CDR3 has 14 residues.

This clonotype was seen only a few times. The J gene is TRBJ2-1, the V gene TRBV19, with D perhaps matching TRBD1 (6 bases). The CDR3 is 15 residues long. The germline gives CDR1 LNHDA, CDR2 SQIVND (reference sequence). The V gene lost 6 bases and the J gene lost 2 bases, with 14 bases spanning the gap. CDR3 sequence reads: CASSLDRSPYNEQFF. The CDR3 region has the DNA TGTGCCAGTAGCCTCGACAGGAGCCCCTACAATGAGCAGTTCTTC.

CDR3 region: CASSWTSGGTSTDTQYF. DNA of the CDR3: TGTGCCAGCAGCTGGACTAGCGGGGGAACTAGCACAGATACGCAGTATTTT. V usage is TRBV7-9 and J usage is TRBJ2-3, with TRBD2 matching 13 bases. CDR1 and CDR2 (germline): SEHNR, FQNEAQ (reference sequence). The V and J ends lost 4 bases and 0 bases, in that order; junction bases with no gene match: 4. This CDR3 contains 17 residues.

The chain uses TRBV7-9 and TRBJ2-3; TRBD2 agrees at 7 bases. Per germline, CDR1 SEHNR and CDR2 FQNEAQ (reference sequence). The V segment lost 5 bases and the J segment 5 bases; nucleotides outside the gene matches: 10. The CDR3 contains 15 residues. The CDR3 nucleotides are TGTGCCAGCAGCCAACCTAGCGGCGGTGGAGATACGCAGTATTTT. This encodes CASSQPSGGGDTQYF.

This clonotype occurred many times. V usage is TRBV20-1 and J usage is TRBJ1-2; the match to TRBD1 covers 11 bases. Trimming cost V 1 base and J 5 bases; bases outside gene matches: 3. CDR3 length: 14 amino acids. CDR1 is DFQATT, CDR2 SNEGSKA, per germline (reference sequence). The CDR3 nucleotides are TGCAGTGCTAGAGTCCGGGACAGGGGGTATGGCTACACCTTC. It translates to CSARVRDRGYGYTF.

This clonotype was seen at least ten times. This chain joins TRBV7-8 and TRBJ2-7; 7 bases are a match to TRBD2. This CDR3 comprises 16 residues. With V trimmed by 0 bases and J by 2 bases, 7 bases remained unmatched. The V gene's germline CDR1 is SGHVS and CDR2 FQNEAQ. DNA of the CDR3: TGTGCCAGCAGCTTAGCTGGTGGGGGAGGGACCTACGAGCAGTACTTC. The encoded protein is CASSLAGGGGTYEQYF.

This clonotype was counted between two and nine times. The genes are TRBV7-8 and TRBJ2-7, with 9 bases matching TRBD1. The germline V gene has CDR1 SGHVS and CDR2 FQNEAQ. Trimming at V came to 5 bases and at J to 2 bases, leaving 10 bases not matched to a gene. This CDR3 region has 16 residues. CDR3 coding DNA: TGTGCCAGCAGCCAGTCTTACAGGGGGCTAACCTACGAGCAGTACTTC. Translation gives CASSQSYRGLTYEQYF.

V and J are TRBV4-2 and TRBJ1-4; the match to TRBD1 covers 8 bases. Germline V CDR1 and CDR2: LGHNA, YNFKEQ. V shed 0 bases and J 8 bases; nucleotides not matched to a gene: 8. This CDR3 has 16 amino acids. CDR3 nucleotide sequence: TGTGCCAGCAGCCAAGAAATCGCAGGGGGCTGGGAAAAACTGTTTTTT. Protein: CASSQEIAGGWEKLFF.